This T cell receptor beta chain derives from a study of Ad26.COV2.S vaccination and SARS-CoV-2 variants. Study in general: Donor was in the COV1001 Ad26.COV2.S trial arm.

Described treatment: 15 to 20 received Ad26.COV2.S at low or high dose, single or two shots; roughly five received placebo; per-sample allocation not given. It was on day 63 after the first vaccine or placebo injection that samples were taken. Aged 18-55 years, donor was enrolled in Boston in the early 2020s. An Ad26 vector expressing Wuhan-strain SARS-CoV-2 spike served as the vaccine. The method was immunoSEQ multiplex PCR; TCRdb's version includes in-frame clones alone and lacks a portion of them. In the table there are about 350,000 clones, approximately 90% of which are singletons. The germline CDR1 and CDR2 sequences are LGHDT and YNNKEL (reference sequence). The CDR3 contains 15 residues. The V end lost 4 bases, the J end lost 0 bases, and 11 bases lay between the germline ends.

The starting material was peripheral blood, obtained in a trial of Ad26.COV2.S vaccine versus placebo. The chain carries TRBV3-1 (or the pseudogene TRBV3-2) and TRBJ2-3; tentatively, D is TRBD2 (6 bases). The receptor's source is a person between 18 and 60 years old who received the Ad26.COV2.S COVID-19 vaccine or a placebo. CDR3 region: CASSPTGLSTDTQYF. The CDR3 DNA follows: TGTGCCAGCAGCCCGACGGGACTGAGCACAGATACGCAGTATTTT.